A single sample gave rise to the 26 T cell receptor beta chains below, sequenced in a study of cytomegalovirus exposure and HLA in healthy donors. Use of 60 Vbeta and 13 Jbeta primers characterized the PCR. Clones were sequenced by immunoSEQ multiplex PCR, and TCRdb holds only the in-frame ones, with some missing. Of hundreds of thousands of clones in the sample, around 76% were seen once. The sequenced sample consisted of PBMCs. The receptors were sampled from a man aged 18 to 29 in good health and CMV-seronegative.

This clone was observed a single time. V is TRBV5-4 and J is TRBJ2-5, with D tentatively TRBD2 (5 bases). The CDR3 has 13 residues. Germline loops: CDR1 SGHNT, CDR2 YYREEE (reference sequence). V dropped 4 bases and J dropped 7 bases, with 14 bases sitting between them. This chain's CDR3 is CASSLDYSWTQYF. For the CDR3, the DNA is TGTGCCAGCAGCCTCGACTATTCATGGACCCAGTACTTC.

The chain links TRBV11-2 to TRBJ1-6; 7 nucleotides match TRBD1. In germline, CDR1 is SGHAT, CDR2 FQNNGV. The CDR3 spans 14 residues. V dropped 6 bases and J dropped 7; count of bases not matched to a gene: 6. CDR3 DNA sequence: TGTGCCAGCAGTTCCGGGACAGAAAATTCACCCCTCCACTTT. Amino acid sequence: CASSSGTENSPLHF.

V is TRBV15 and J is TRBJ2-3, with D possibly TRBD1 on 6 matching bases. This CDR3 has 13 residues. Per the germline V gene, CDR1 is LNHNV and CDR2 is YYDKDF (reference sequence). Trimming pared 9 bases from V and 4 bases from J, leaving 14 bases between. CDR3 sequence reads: CATGSGVSDTQYF. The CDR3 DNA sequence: TGTGCCACGGGTTCAGGGGTCTCAGATACGCAGTATTTT.

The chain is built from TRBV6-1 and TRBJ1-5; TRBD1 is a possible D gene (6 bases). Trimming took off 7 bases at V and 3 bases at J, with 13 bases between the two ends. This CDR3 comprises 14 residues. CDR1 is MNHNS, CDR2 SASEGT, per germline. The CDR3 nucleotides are TGTGCCAGCAAACTCGACAGGACCAATCAGCCCCAGCATTTT. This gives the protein CASKLDRTNQPQHF.

The CDR3 nucleotides are TGTGCCAGCAGCCAAACTAGCCCTGGGCGGGTTACGCAGTATTTT. It specifies CASSQTSPGRVTQYF. The genes are TRBV7-2 and TRBJ2-3; maybe TRBD2 (6 bases). Trimming cost V 5 bases and J 8 bases, with 20 bases left between them. The germline gives CDR1 SGHTA, CDR2 FQGNSA. CDR3 length: 15 amino acids.

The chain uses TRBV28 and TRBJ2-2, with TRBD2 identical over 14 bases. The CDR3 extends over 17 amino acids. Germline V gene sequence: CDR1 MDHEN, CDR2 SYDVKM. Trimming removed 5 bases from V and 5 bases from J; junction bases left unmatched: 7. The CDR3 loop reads CASSTSGLAGATGELFF. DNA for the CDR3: TGTGCCAGCAGTACCTCGGGACTAGCGGGAGCAACCGGGGAGCTGTTTTTT.

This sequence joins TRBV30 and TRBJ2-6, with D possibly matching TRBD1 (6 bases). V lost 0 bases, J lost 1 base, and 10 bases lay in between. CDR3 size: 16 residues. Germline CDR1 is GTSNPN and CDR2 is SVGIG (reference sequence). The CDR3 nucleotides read TGTGCCTGGAGTGTAGGGGGTTTTTCTGGGGCCAACGTCCTGACTTTC. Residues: CAWSVGGFSGANVLTF.

The DNA for the CDR3 is TGTGCCAGCAGCTTAGGTAGCGGGAGCCCCTCCGGGTGGTTCTTC. Translation gives CASSLGSGSPSGWFF. The V and J genes are TRBV7-9 and TRBJ2-1; 9 bases are a match to TRBD2. Germline trimming cut 1 base from V and 15 bases from J; bases unmatched to any gene: 13. This CDR3 has 15 amino acids. Per the germline V gene, CDR1 is SEHNR and CDR2 is FQNEAQ (reference sequence).

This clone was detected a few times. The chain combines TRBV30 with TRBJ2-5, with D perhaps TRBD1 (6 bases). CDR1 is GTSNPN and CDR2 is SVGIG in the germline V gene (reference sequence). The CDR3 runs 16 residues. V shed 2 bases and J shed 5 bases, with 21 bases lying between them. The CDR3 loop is CAWSSPGLARGETQYF. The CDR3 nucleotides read TGTGCCTGGAGTTCCCCCGGGCTAGCAAGGGGGGAGACCCAGTACTTC.

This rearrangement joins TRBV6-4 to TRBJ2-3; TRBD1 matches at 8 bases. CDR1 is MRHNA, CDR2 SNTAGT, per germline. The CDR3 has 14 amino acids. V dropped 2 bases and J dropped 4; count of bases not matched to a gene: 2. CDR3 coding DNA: TGTGCCAGCAGTGACCCAGGGGGCTCAGATACGCAGTATTTT. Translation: CASSDPGGSDTQYF.

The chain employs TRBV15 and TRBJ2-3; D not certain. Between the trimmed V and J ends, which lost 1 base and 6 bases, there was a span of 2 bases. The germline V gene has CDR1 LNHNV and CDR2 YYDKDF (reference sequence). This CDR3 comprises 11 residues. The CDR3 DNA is TGTGCCACCAGCAGAGCGGATACGCAGTATTTT. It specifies CATSRADTQYF.

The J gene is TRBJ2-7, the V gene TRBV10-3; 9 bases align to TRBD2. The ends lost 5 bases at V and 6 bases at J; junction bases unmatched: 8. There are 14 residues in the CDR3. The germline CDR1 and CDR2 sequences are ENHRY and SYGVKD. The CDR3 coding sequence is TGTGCCATCAGTCCTCAAGCGGGGGGCACCGAGCAGTACTTC. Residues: CAISPQAGGTEQYF.

The CDR3 reads CASSLGPSGQGAMQYF. The CDR3 DNA reads TGTGCCAGCAGCCTCGGCCCTTCGGGACAGGGGGCAATGCAGTACTTC. The chain carries TRBV5-4 and TRBJ2-7; TRBD1 aligns across 12 bases. From germline, CDR1 is SGHNT and CDR2 YYREEE (reference sequence). V trimming: 4 bases; J trimming: 9 bases; junction bases outside the gene matches: 14. The CDR3 is made up of 16 amino acids.

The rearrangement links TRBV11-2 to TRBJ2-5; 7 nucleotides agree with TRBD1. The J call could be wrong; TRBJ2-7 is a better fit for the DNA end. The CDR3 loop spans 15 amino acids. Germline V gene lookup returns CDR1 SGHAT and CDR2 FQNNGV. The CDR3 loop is CASRLGPGQLYEQYF. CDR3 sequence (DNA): TGTGCCAGCAGACTTGGACCGGGACAGCTCTACGAGCAGTACTTC.

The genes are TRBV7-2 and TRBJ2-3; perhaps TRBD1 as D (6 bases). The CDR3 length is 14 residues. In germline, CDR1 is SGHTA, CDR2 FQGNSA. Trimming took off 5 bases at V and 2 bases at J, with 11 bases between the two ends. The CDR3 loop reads CASSLGQITDTQYF. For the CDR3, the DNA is TGTGCCAGCAGCCTCGGACAGATCACAGATACGCAGTATTTT. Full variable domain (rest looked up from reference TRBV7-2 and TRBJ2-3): GAGVSQSPSNKVTEKGKDVELRCDPISGHTALYWYRQSLGQGLEFLIYFQGNSAPDKSGLPSDRFSAERTGGSVSTLTIQRTQQEDSAVYLCASSLGQITDTQYFGPGTRLTVL.

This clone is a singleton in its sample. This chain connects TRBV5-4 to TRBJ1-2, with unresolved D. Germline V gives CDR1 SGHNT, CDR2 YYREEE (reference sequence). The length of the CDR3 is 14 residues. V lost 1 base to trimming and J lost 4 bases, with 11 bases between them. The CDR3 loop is CASSLLPGSYGYTF. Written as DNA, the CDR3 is TGTGCCAGCAGCTTGTTACCGGGGAGCTATGGCTACACCTTC.

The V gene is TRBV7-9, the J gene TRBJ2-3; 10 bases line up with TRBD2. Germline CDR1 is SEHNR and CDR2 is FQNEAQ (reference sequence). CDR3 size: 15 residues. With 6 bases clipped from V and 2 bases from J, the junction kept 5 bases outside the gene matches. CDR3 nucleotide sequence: TGTGCCAGCAGTCGGACTAGCGGTTTCACAGATACGCAGTATTTT. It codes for CASSRTSGFTDTQYF.

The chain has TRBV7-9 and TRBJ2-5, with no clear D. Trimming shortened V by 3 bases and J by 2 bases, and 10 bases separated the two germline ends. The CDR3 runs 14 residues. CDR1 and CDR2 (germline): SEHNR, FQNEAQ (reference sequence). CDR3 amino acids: CASSFGRRQETQYF. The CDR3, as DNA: TGTGCCAGCAGCTTTGGCAGAAGACAAGAGACCCAGTACTTC.

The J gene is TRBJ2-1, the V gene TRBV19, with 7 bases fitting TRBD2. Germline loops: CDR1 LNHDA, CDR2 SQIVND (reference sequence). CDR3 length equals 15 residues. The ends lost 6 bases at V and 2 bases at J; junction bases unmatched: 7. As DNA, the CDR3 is TGTGCCAGTAGCTCTGGGGAGGGACCCTACAATGAGCAGTTCTTC. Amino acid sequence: CASSSGEGPYNEQFF.

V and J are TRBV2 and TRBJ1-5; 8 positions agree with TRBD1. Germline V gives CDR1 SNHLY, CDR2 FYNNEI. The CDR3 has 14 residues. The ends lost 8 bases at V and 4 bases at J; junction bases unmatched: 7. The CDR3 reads CASRLTGENQPQHF. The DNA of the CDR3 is TGTGCCAGCCGACTGACAGGGGAAAATCAGCCCCAGCATTTT. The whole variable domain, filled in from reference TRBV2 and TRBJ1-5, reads EPEVTQTPSHQVTQMGQEVILRCVPISNHLYFYWYRQILGQKVEFLVSFYNNEISEKSEIFDDQFSVERPDGSNFTLKIRSTKLEDSAMYFCASRLTGENQPQHFGDGTRLSIL.

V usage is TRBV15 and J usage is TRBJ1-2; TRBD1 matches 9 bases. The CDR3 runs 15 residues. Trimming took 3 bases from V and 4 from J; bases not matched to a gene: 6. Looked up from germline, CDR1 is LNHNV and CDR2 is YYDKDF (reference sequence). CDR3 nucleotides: TGTGCCACCAGCAGCCAGGGACAGGGTCCCTATGGCTACACCTTC. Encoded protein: CATSSQGQGPYGYTF.

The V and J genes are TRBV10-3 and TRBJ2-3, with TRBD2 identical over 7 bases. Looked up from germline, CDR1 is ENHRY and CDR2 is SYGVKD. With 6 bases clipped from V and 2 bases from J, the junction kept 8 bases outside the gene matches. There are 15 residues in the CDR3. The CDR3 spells CAIRNIAGLTDTQYF. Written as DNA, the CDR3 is TGTGCCATCAGAAACATAGCGGGCCTCACAGATACGCAGTATTTT.

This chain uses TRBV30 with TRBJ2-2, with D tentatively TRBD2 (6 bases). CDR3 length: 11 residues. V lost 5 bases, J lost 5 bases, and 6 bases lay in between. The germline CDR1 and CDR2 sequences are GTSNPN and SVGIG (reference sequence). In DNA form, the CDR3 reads TGTGCCTGGGGAGGGACCGGGGAGCTGTTTTTT. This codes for CAWGGTGELFF.

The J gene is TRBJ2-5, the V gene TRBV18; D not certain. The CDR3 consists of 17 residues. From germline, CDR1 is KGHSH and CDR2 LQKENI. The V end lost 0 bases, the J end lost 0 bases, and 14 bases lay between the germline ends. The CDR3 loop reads CASSPPGSSHYQETQYF. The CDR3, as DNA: TGTGCCAGCTCACCACCCGGGTCTAGTCATTACCAAGAGACCCAGTACTTC.

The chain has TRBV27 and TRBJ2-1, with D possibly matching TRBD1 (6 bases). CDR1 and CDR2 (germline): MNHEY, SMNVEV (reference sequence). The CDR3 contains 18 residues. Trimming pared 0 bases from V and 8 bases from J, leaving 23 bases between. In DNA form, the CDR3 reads TGTGCCAGCAGTTTATCGCTATCCAGGACAGCGAGTTGGGATGAGCAGTTCTTC. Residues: CASSLSLSRTASWDEQFF.

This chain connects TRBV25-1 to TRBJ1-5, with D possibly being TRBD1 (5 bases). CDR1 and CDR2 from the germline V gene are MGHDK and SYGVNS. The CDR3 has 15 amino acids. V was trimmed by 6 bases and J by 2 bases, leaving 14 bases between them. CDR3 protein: CASRPGDGGNQPQHF. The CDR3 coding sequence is TGTGCCAGCAGGCCGGGGGACGGAGGCAATCAGCCCCAGCATTTT.